The clone carrying this T cell receptor beta chain was picked up one time. Per the study methods: Estimation of nucleated cell counts was performed using reference gene primer amplification. Sequencing used immunoSEQ multiplex PCR; TCRdb keeps in-frame clones, though not all of them. Clone size and the V and J calls come from that table; the DNA yielded D and trimming. The sample has about 86,000 clones, around 81% seen once; the top ten hold under 3.5%. The data were taken from a study of blood T cell repertoires in COVID-19. As for the study in general: Samples representing acute and convalescent COVID-19 were sourced from the United States, Italy and Spain. PBMCs, B-cell-depleted T cells, or T cells provided the cDNA or gDNA that made up the material.

CDR3 size: 15 residues. The germline V gene encodes CDR1 SEHNR and CDR2 FQNEAQ (reference sequence). The ends lost 5 bases at V and 4 bases at J; junction bases unmatched: 5. The chain combines TRBV7-9 with TRBJ2-3, with 11 bases that match TRBD2. The TCR originated in a man aged 50 to 60 with acute or convalescent COVID-19. Sequencing was performed on peripheral blood. The CDR3 region is CASSLSGGASDTQYF. Here the CDR3 DNA reads TGTGCCAGCAGCCTTAGCGGGGGGGCCTCAGATACGCAGTATTTT.